This T cell receptor beta chain comes out of a study of human T cells and chemical hapten exposure. Overall study: The scalp of each patient received a weekly diphenylcyclopropenone dose for the full approximately 25-week study. Broader study findings: TCRs at a frequency above 1 in 1000 stayed unchanged with DPC sensitization. As the donors had alopecia, their immune response may differ from healthy people's.

TCRdb re-called the RACE reads through MiXCR, storing one row per CDR3 protein. Here the sample spans roughly 160,000 distinct CDR3 sequences, approximately 15% being singletons. There are a few counts of this clonotype. Antigen: not known. Time point described: patch test 1, 2 weeks after DPC sensitization. Indicated treatment: therapeutic diphenylcyclopropenone sensitization with weekly scalp DPC. Prior to each patch test being applied, blood was drawn. Here the sequenced sample was whole blood, taken in connection with sensitization to the hapten diphenylcyclopropenone (DPC). The TCR sequence derives from a woman aged 25 to 39 with alopecia areata. Some clones in this sample may be carry-over from other donors' samples.

The CDR3 DNA reads as TGCAGCGTTCAAAAGGCTCGTGTGCGGAGCTCCTACGAGCAGTACTTC. Amino acid sequence: CSVQKARVRSSYEQYF. The chain employs TRBV29-1 and TRBJ2-7; no definite D call. V was pared by 5 bases and J by 0 bases, with 20 bases between. Germline assignment: CDR1 SQVTM and CDR2 ANQGSEA. The CDR3 runs 16 residues.